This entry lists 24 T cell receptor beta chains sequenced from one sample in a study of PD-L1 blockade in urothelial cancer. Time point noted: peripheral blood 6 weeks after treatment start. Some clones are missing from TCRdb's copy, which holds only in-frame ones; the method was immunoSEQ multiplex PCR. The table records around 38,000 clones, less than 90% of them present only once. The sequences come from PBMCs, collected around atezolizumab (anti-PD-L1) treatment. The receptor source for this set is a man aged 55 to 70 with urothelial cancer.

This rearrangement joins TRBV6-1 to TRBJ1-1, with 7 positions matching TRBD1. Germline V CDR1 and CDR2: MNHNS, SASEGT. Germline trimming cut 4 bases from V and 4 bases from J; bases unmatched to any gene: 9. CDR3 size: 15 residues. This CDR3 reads CASSAQSQGFTEAFF. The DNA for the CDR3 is TGTGCCAGCAGTGCACAATCACAGGGGTTCACTGAAGCTTTCTTT.

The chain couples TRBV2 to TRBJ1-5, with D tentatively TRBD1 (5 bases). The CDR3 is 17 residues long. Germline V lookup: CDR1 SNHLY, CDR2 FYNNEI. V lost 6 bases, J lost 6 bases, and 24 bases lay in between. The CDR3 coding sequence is TGTGCCAGCAGAGGAATTACCGGGACTAAGGGCGGTCAGCCCCAGCATTTT. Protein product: CASRGITGTKGGQPQHF. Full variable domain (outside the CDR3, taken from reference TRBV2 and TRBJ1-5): EPEVTQTPSHQVTQMGQEVILRCVPISNHLYFYWYRQILGQKVEFLVSFYNNEISEKSEIFDDQFSVERPDGSNFTLKIRSTKLEDSAMYFCASRGITGTKGGQPQHFGDGTRLSIL.

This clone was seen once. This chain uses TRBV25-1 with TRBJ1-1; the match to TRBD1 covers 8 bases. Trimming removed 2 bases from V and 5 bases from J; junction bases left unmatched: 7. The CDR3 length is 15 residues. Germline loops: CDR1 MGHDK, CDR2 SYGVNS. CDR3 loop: CASSEVRTGRTEAFF. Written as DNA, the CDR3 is TGTGCCAGCAGTGAAGTTCGGACAGGGCGGACTGAAGCTTTCTTT.

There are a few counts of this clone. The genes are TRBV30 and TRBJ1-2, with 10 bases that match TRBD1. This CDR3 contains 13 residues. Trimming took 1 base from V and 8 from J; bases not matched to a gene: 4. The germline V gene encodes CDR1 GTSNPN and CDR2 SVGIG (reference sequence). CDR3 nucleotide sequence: TGTGCCTGGAGTGGACAGGGGGCAGGCGGCTACACCTTC. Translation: CAWSGQGAGGYTF.

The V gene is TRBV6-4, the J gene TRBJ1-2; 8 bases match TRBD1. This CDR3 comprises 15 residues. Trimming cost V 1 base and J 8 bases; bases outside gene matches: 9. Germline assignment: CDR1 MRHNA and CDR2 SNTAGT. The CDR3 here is CASSDLAGGGSGYTF. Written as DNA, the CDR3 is TGTGCCAGCAGTGACTTGGCAGGGGGCGGTTCGGGCTACACCTTC.

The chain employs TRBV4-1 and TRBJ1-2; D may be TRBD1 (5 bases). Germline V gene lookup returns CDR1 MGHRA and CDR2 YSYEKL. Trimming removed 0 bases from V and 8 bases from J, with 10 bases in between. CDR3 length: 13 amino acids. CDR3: CASSQDPGDGYTF. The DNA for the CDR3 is TGCGCCAGCAGCCAAGATCCGGGGGACGGCTACACCTTC.

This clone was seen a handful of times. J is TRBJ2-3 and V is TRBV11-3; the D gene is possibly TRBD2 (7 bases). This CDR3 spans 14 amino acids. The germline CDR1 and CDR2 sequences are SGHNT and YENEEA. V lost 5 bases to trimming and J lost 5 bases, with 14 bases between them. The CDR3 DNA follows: TGTGCCAGCAGCATCGGGGGGCTTGGAGATACGCAGTATTTT. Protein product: CASSIGGLGDTQYF.

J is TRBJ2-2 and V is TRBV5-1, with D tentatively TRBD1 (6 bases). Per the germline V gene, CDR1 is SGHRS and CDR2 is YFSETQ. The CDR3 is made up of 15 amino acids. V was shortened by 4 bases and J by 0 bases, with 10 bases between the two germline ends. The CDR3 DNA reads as TGCGCCAGCAGCCTGGGGGCCGCGAACACCGGGGAGCTGTTTTTT. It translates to CASSLGAANTGELFF.

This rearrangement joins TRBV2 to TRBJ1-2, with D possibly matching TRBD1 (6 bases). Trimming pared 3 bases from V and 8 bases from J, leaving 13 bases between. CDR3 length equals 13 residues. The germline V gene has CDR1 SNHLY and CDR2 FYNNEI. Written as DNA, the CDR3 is TGTGCCAGCAGTGACGACAGGCCGCGGGGCTACACCTTC. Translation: CASSDDRPRGYTF.

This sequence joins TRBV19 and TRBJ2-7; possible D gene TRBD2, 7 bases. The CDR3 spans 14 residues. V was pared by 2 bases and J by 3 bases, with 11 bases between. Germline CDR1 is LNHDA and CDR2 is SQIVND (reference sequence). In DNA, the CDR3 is TGTGCCAGTAGTATATCAGGGGACTACTACGAGCAGTACTTC. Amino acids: CASSISGDYYEQYF.

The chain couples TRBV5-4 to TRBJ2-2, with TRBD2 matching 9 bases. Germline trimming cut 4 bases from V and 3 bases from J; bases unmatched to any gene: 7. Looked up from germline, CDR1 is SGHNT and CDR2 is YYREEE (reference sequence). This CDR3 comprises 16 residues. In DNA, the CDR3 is TGTGCCAGCAGCACGTTAGCGGGAGCAGACACCGGGGAGCTGTTTTTT. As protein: CASSTLAGADTGELFF.

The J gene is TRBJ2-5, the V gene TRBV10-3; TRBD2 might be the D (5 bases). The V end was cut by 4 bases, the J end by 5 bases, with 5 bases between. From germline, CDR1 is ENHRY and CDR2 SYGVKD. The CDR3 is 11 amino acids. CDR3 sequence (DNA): TGTGCCATCAGTGGAGGGGAGACCCAGTACTTC. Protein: CAISGGETQYF.

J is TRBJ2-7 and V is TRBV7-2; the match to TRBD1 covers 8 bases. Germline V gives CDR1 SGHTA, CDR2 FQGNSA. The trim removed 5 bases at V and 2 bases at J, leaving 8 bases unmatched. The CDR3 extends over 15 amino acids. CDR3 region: CASSPNRDRTYEQYF. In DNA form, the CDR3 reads TGTGCCAGCAGCCCCAACCGGGACAGGACCTACGAGCAGTACTTC.

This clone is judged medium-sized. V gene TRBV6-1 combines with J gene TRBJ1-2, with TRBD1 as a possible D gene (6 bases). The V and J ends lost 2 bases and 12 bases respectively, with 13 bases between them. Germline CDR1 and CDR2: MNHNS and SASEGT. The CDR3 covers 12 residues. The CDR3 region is CASSERVGGDTF. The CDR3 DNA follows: TGTGCCAGCAGTGAAAGAGTAGGGGGGGACACCTTC.

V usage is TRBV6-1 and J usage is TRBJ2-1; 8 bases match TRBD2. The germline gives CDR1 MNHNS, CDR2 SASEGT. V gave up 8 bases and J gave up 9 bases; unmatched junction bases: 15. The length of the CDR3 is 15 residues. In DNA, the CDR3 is TGTGCCAGCCAACGAGATAGCGGGATCCCTCTTGAGCAGTTCTTC. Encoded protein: CASQRDSGIPLEQFF.

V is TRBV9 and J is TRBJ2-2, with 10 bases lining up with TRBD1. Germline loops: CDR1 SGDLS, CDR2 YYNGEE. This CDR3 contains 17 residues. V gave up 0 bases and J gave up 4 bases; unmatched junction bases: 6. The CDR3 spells CASSVEDGTGVTGELFF. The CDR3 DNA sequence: TGTGCCAGCAGCGTAGAGGATGGGACAGGGGTCACCGGGGAGCTGTTTTTT.

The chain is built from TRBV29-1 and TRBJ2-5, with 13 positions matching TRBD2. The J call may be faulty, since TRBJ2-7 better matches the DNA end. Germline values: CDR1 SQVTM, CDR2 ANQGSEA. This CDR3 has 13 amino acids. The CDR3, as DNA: TGCAGCGTGAGCAGACTAGCGGGAGGCGAGCAGTACTTC. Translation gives CSVSRLAGGEQYF.

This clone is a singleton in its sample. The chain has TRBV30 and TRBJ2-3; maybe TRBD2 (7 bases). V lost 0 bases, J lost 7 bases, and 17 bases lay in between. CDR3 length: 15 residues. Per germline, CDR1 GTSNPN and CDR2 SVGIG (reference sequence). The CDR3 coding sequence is TGTGCCTGGAGTGTTGGCGGGGGCCCCAGGAATACGCAGTATTTT. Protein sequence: CAWSVGGGPRNTQYF.

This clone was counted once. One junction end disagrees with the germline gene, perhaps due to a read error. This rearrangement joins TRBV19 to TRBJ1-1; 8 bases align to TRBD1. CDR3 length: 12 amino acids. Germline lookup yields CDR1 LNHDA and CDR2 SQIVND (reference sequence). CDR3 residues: CASSLNGGQGQF. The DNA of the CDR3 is TGTGCCAGTAGCCTAAATGGAGGACAGGGTCAATTT.

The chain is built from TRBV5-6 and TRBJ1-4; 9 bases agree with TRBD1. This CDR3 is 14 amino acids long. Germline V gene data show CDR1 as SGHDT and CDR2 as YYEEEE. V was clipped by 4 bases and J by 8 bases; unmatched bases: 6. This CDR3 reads CASSRTGAGEKLFF. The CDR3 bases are TGTGCCAGCAGCAGGACAGGGGCGGGAGAAAAACTGTTTTTT.

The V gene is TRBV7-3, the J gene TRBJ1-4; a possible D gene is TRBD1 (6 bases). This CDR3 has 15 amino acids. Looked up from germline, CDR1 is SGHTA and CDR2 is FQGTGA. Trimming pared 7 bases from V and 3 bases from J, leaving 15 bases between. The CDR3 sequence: CASILTTGPNEKLFF. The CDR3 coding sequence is TGTGCCAGCATTCTTACAACAGGGCCTAATGAAAAACTGTTTTTT.

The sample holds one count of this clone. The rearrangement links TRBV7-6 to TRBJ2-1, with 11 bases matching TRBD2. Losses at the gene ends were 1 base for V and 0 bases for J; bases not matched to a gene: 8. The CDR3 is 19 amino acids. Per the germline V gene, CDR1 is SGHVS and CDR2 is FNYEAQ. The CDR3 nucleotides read TGTGCCAGCAGCTTAGACCTAGCGGGGGGACTAAGCTCCTACAATGAGCAGTTCTTC. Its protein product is CASSLDLAGGLSSYNEQFF. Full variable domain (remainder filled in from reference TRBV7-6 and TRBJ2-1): GAGVSQSPRYKVTKRGQDVALRCDPISGHVSLYWYRQALGQGPEFLTYFNYEAQQDKSGLPNDRFSAERPEGSISTLTIQRTEQRDSAMYRCASSLDLAGGLSSYNEQFFGPGTRLTVL.

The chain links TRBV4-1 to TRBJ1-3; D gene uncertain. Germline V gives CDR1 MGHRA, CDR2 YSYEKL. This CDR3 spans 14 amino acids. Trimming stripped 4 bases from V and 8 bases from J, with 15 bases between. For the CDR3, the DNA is TGCGCCAGCAGCCGCCCTGGCGGTACGGACACCATATATTTT. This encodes CASSRPGGTDTIYF.

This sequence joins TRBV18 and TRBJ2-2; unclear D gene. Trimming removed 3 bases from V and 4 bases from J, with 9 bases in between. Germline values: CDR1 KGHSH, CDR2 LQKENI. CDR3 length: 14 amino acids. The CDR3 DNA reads TGTGCCAGCTCACCCCTTCCGGGCACCGGGGAGCTGTTTTTT. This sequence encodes CASSPLPGTGELFF.